These T cell receptor beta chains were read from a single sample in a study of metastatic and nonmetastatic thyroid tumors. TCRdb re-processed the PCR reads through MiXCR. The sample lists approximately 25,000 clones; 16% were seen once. Sequencing was performed on blood. Source of these receptors: a male donor with papillary thyroid cancer or a benign thyroid nodule (not recorded which). Some clones in this sample may be carry-over from other donors' samples. The CDR3 runs from the conserved cysteine through the conserved F or W. The D gene is left open where the match is weak. Clone size, where shown, is once, few, many, or a class for clones that have expanded.

d_gene,v_gene,j_gene,abundance,len,CDR3nt,CDR3aa
TRBD1,TRBV12-3/TRBV12-4,TRBJ1-5,many,18,TGTGCCAGCAGTCCAGGGACAGGGGGCTTCCTTAGCAATCAGCCCCAGCATTTT,CASSPGTGGFLSNQPQHF
TRBD2,TRBV4-2,TRBJ2-1,many,13,TGTGCCAGCAGCCAGCGGGAGGGGAATGAGCAGTTCTTC,CASSQREGNEQFF
-,TRBV4-3,TRBJ2-1,-,13,TGCGCCAGCAGCCAAGACTACCTCAATGAGCAGTTCTTC,CASSQDYLNEQFF
-,TRBV11-2,TRBJ2-7,-,20,TGTGCCAGCAGCTTAGATCATTGGGGAGCCCGAGGGGTGCTCTCCTACGAGCAGTACTTC,CASSLDHWGARGVLSYEQYF
TRBD2,TRBV4-2,TRBJ2-1,many,17,TGTGCCAGCAGCTCCCCCGCCAGGGACTACAGCTACAATGAGCAGTTCTTC,CASSSPARDYSYNEQFF
TRBD1,TRBV11-1,TRBJ1-5,few,17,TGTGCCATCAGCTCAGCCAAGTTCGGACAGGTCAATCAGCCCCAGCATTTT,CAISSAKFGQVNQPQHF
TRBD1,TRBV10-3,TRBJ1-1,few,15,TGTGCCATCAGAGGACAGGGGCGGGTGAACACTGAAGCTTTCTTT,CAIRGQGRVNTEAFF
TRBD1,TRBV6-1,TRBJ2-7,few,14,TGTGCCAGCGCAATCGGGACAGGAGCGTACGAGCAGTACTTC,CASAIGTGAYEQYF
-,TRBV6-1,TRBJ2-7,-,13,TGTGCCAGCAGCGAAGGGTACCCCCTGGAGGAGTACTTC,CASSEGYPLEEYF
-,TRBV7-9,TRBJ2-7,many,15,TGTGCCAGCAGCTTAGGAGGGATCAACTCCTACGAGCAGTACTTC,CASSLGGINSYEQYF
TRBD1,TRBV6-1,TRBJ1-5,few,14,TGTGCCAGCAGCAGAGACAGGGGCAATCAGCCCCAGCATTTT,CASSRDRGNQPQHF
-,TRBV6-6,TRBJ2-7,-,14,TGCGCCAGCAGTTACCCCGTTGCTAGTGCCGAGCAGTACTTC,CASSYPVASAEQYF
-,TRBV27,TRBJ1-5,many,14,TGTGCCAGCAGTTTAGACGACGCAGGCCAGCCCCAGCATTTT,CASSLDDAGQPQHF
-,TRBV28,TRBJ1-3,-,15,TGTGCCAGCAGTTTATGGACGGCTGATGGAAACACCATATATTTT,CASSLWTADGNTIYF
TRBD1,TRBV5-1,TRBJ1-1,many,15,TGCGCCAGCAGCCGGACAGGCCAAATGAACACTGAAGCTTTCTTT,CASSRTGQMNTEAFF
-,TRBV14,TRBJ2-3,many,13,TGTGCCAGCAGCCGGTTTAGCACAGATACGCAGTATTTT,CASSRFSTDTQYF
-,TRBV14,TRBJ2-3,-,16,TGTGCCAGCAGCCCTAAGGGACTGCCTGGCACAGATACGCAGTATTTT,CASSPKGLPGTDTQYF
-,TRBV9,TRBJ2-2,-,15,TGTGCCAGCAGTGATGGGACCGCGAACACCGGGGAGCTGTTTTTT,CASSDGTANTGELFF
-,TRBV30,TRBJ1-1,-,13,TGTGCCTGGAGTCGATGGGGGAGCACTGAAGCTTTCTTT,CAWSRWGSTEAFF
-,TRBV2,TRBJ1-6,few,15,TGTGCCAGCAGTGAGCGGGGGATTTATAATTCACCCCTCCACTTT,CASSERGIYNSPLHF
-,TRBV6-1,TRBJ2-3,-,14,TGTGCCAGTACCCCGGAGGGGACAACAGATACGCAGTATTTT,CASTPEGTTDTQYF
TRBD2,TRBV12-3/TRBV12-4,TRBJ2-1,many,15,TGTGCCAGCAGTTTAGGGACTAGCGGTTACAATGAGCAGTTCTTC,CASSLGTSGYNEQFF
-,TRBV28,TRBJ2-7,medium-sized,11,TGTGCCAGCACCGGATCCTACGAGCAGTACTTC,CASTGSYEQYF
TRBD1,TRBV6-1,TRBJ2-7,medium-sized,13,TGTGCCAGCAGTCCTACAGGGGCCTACGAGCAGTACTTC,CASSPTGAYEQYF
-,TRBV7-9,TRBJ2-7,many,15,TGTGCCAGCAGCTTAGACGGGGTAAGCTCCTACGAGCAGTACTTC,CASSLDGVSSYEQYF
-,TRBV7-2,TRBJ1-4,many,15,TGTGCCAGCACCCTAGGTGGGGGGGCGCTTGAAAAACTGTTTTTT,CASTLGGGALEKLFF
-,TRBV5-1,TRBJ2-7,-,13,TGCTCCAGCAGCTTGGAACAGGAAAACGAGCAGTACTTC,CSSSLEQENEQYF
TRBD1,TRBV28,TRBJ1-2,many,12,TGTGCCAGCAGCGACAGGGGGTATGGCTACACCTTC,CASSDRGYGYTF
-,TRBV7-3,TRBJ2-1,many,14,TGTGCCAGCAGCAAACGACCAGTTGACAATGAGCAGTTCTTC,CASSKRPVDNEQFF
TRBD1,TRBV30,TRBJ1-2,-,14,TGTGCCTGGAGATCCGACAGGGGATGGGGCGGCTACACCTTC,CAWRSDRGWGGYTF
TRBD2,TRBV20-1,TRBJ2-7,many,14,TGCAGTGCTGTAAAACTAGCGGGAGGGCACGAGCAGTACTTC,CSAVKLAGGHEQYF